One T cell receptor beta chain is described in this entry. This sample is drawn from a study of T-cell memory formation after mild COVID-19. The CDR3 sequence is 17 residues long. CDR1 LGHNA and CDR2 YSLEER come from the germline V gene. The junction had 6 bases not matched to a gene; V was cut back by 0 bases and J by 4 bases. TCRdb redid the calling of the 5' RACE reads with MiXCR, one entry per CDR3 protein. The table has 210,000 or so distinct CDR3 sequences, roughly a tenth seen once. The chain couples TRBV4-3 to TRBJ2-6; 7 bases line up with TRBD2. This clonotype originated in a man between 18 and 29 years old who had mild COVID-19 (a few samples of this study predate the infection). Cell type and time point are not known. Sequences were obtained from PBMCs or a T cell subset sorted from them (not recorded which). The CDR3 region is CASSQERESRGANVLTF. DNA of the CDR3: TGCGCCAGCAGCCAAGAGCGGGAGTCCCGCGGGGCCAACGTCCTGACTTTC.